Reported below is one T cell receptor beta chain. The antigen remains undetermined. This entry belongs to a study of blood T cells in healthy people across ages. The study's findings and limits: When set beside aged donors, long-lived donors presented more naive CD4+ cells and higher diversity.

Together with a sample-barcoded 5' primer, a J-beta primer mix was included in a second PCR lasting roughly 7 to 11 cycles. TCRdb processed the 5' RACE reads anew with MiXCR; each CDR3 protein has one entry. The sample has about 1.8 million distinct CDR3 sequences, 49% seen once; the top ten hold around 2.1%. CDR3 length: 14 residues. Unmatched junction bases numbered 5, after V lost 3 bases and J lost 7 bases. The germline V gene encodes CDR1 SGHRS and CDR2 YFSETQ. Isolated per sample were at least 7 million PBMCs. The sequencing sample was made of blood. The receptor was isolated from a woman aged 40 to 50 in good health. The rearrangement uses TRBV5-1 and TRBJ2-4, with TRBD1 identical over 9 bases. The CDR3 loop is CASSSAGTGNIQYF. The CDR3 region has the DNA TGCGCCAGCAGCTCGGCAGGGACAGGGAACATTCAGTACTTC. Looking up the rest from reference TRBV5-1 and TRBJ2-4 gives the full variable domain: KAGVTQTPRYLIKTRGQQVTLSCSPISGHRSVSWYQQTPGQGLQFLFEYFSETQRNKGNFPGRFSGRQFSNSRSEMNVSTLELGDSALYLCASSSAGTGNIQYFGAGTRLSVL.